The clone carrying this TCR beta chain was recorded at least ten times. The data derive from a study of T cells in Graves' hyperthyroidism and ophthalmopathy. The V end lost 0 bases, the J end lost 0 bases, and 12 bases lay between the germline ends. This CDR3 has 17 amino acids. Germline CDR1 is ENHRY and CDR2 is SYGVKD. Every diagnosis used clinical symptoms, serum thyroxine and TRAb, thyroid ultrasound and orbital computed tomography. There were TCR beta CDR3 regions amplified from RNA transcripts. TCR CDR3 underwent first-round RT-PCR with the HTBI primer set. In TCRdb, the multiplex PCR reads were re-called with MiXCR into one record per CDR3 protein. The sample holds approximately 510,000 distinct CDR3 sequences, less than 25% seen once.

J is TRBJ1-5 and V is TRBV10-3; D gene uncertain. The receptor comes from a man between 18 and 29 years old with Graves' hyperthyroidism. Material for sequencing was blood. The CDR3 protein is CAISESARSYSNQPQHF. The CDR3 DNA reads TGTGCCATCAGTGAGTCTGCTAGGAGTTATAGCAATCAGCCCCAGCATTTT.